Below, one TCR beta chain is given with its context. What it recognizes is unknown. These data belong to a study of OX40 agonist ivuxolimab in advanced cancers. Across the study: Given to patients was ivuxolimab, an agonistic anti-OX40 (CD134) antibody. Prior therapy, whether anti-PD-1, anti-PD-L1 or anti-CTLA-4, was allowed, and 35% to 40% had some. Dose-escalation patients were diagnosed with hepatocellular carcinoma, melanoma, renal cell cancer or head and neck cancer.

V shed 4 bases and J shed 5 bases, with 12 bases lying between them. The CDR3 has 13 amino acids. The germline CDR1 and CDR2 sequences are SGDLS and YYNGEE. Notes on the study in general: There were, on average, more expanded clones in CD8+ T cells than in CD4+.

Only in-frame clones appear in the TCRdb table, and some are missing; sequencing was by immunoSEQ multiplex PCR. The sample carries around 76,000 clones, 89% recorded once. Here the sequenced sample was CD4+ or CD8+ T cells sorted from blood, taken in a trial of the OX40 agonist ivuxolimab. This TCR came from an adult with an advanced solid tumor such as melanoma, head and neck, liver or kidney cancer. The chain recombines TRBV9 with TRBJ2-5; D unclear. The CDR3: CASSPTQGETQYF. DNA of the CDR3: TGTGCCAGCAGCCCTACCCAAGGGGAGACCCAGTACTTC.